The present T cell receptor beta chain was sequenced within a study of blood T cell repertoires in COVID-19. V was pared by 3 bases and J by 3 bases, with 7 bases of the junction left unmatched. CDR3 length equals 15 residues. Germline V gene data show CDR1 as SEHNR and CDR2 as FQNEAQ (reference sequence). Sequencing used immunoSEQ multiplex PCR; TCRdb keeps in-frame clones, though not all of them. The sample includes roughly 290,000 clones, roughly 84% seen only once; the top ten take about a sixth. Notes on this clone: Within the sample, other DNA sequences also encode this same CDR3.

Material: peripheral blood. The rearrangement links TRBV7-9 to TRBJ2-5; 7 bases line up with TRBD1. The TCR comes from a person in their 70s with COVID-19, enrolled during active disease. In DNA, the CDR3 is TGTGCCAGCAGCTTGCGACAGGGCAGGGAAGAGACCCAGTACTTC. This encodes CASSLRQGREETQYF.